The 5 T cell receptor beta chains below come from one sample, sequenced in a study of Ad26.COV2.S vaccination and SARS-CoV-2 variants (dated by TCRdb to the early 2020s). Library creation used the immunoSEQ multiplex PCR assay. TCRdb retrieved this table from immuneACCESS and kept in-frame rearrangements only. Not all clones are present; in checked studies, unresolved V genes account for under half, and no reason is known for the remainder. The sample contains a few hundred thousand clones, roughly 85% of them found a single time. The leading ten clones occupy 2.5% to 3.5% of the sample. Read against the paper, the sample's treatment or condition label means: 15 to 20 received Ad26.COV2.S at low or high dose, single or two shots; about 5 received placebo; per-sample allocation not given. Repertoires of vaccine and placebo recipients were sequenced from samples taken on day 63 after the first injection.

The sample consisted of peripheral blood, taken in a trial of Ad26.COV2.S vaccine versus placebo. The receptors were sampled from a person aged 18-60 years who received the Ad26.COV2.S COVID-19 vaccine or a placebo.

The chain carries TRBV7-8 and TRBJ2-3; 8 positions match TRBD2. Per the germline V gene, CDR1 is SGHVS and CDR2 is FQNEAQ. The CDR3 spans 16 residues. The J segment lost 3 bases and the V segment lost 1 base, leaving 6 bases of the junction unmatched. The CDR3 here is CASSLVAGGRTDTQYF. The CDR3 bases are TGTGCCAGCAGCTTAGTGGCGGGAGGAAGGACAGATACGCAGTATTTT.

The rearrangement uses TRBV2 and TRBJ2-1, with 7 bases matching TRBD2. The CDR3 extends over 15 amino acids. The germline CDR1 and CDR2 sequences are SNHLY and FYNNEI. The V and J ends lost 4 bases and 3 bases, in that order; junction bases with no gene match: 6. The CDR3 nucleotides read TGTGCCAGCAGTGCGGCGGGAGATCGCTACAATGAGCAGTTCTTC. Amino acids: CASSAAGDRYNEQFF.

The chain recombines TRBV9 with TRBJ2-3, with 9 nucleotides matching TRBD2. Germline lookup yields CDR1 SGDLS and CDR2 YYNGEE. There are 16 residues in the CDR3. Losses at the gene ends were 3 bases for V and 3 bases for J; bases not matched to a gene: 8. The CDR3 DNA reads TGTGCCAGCAGCGGAAAGCGGGGGGCCGGGACAGATACGCAGTATTTT. Translating gives CASSGKRGAGTDTQYF.

V gene TRBV11-1 combines with J gene TRBJ2-7, with D perhaps assigned TRBD1 or TRBD2 (5 bases each). V lost 4 bases to trimming and J lost 5 bases, with 15 bases between them. Germline CDR1 SGHAT, CDR2 FQDESV (reference sequence). The length of the CDR3 is 14 residues. CDR3 nucleotide sequence: TGTGCCAGCAGCTCTAGAGAGGGGCTGGACGAGCAGTACTTC. The encoded protein is CASSSREGLDEQYF. Full variable domain (rest looked up from reference TRBV11-1 and TRBJ2-7): EAEVAQSPRYKITEKSQAVAFWCDPISGHATLYWYRQILGQGPELLVQFQDESVVDDSQLPKDRFSAERLKGVDSTLKIQPAELGDSAMYLCASSSREGLDEQYFGPGTRLTVT.

The table lists this clone with a few counts. The CDR3 spells CASSYLTLRQGNNEQYF. DNA for the CDR3: TGTGCCAGCAGTTACTTAACTCTAAGGCAGGGGAACAACGAGCAGTACTTC. The chain couples TRBV6-2 or TRBV6-3 to TRBJ2-7; a possible D gene is TRBD1 (6 bases). The CDR3 length is 17 residues. CDR1 is MNHEY and CDR2 is SVGEGT in the germline V gene. Trimming removed 1 base at V and 5 bases at J, with 21 bases between.